This T cell receptor beta chain comes out of a study of blood T cell repertoires in COVID-19. Study information: Researchers got acute and convalescent COVID-19 samples from the United States, Italy and Spain. The cDNA or gDNA used as material had been derived from T cells, B-cell-depleted T cells, or PBMCs.

Authors' processing steps: Reference gene primer amplification yielded estimated nucleated cell counts. Libraries were prepared by immunoSEQ multiplex PCR; TCRdb keeps only in-frame clonotypes and omits some of them. V and J calls and clone size are copied from that table; D and trimming were computed from the DNA. The table shows 100,000 to 150,000 clones, with about 79% occurring only once. The germline V gene encodes CDR1 LGHDT and CDR2 YNNKEL (reference sequence). Deletions cut 0 bases from V and 8 bases from J, with 16 bases between. The CDR3 consists of 15 residues. The receptor was derived from a man aged 35-49 years with active or convalescent COVID-19. The chain recombines TRBV3-1 (or the pseudogene TRBV3-2) with TRBJ1-2; no reliable D call. The sample was peripheral blood. DNA of the CDR3: TGTGCCAGCAGCCAAGAAATCTCGGCCCGCGGCGGCTACACCTTC. As protein: CASSQEISARGGYTF.